The T cell receptor beta chain described here comes from a study of cytomegalovirus exposure and HLA in healthy donors. To note about this clone: No antigen is known for it.

The PCR had 60 Vbeta and 13 Jbeta primers. Data came from immunoSEQ multiplex PCR; TCRdb stores just in-frame clones and leaves some out. The data contain under 150,000 clones, 82% of them singletons. Study results and caveats: It is likely that the observed cluster of highly shared sequence variants was a sequencing artifact. Most CMV-associated TCR beta chains were later found to appear HLA-restricted.

Germline CDR1 SGHVS, CDR2 FNYEAQ. V lost 5 bases, J lost 7 bases, and 11 bases stayed unmatched. The CDR3 is 15 amino acids. The chain carries TRBV7-6 and TRBJ2-1; TRBD2 aligns across 7 bases. The source is a male donor in good health and CMV-seronegative. Sequencing was performed on PBMCs. Written as DNA, the CDR3 is TGTGCCAGCAGCCAGGTGGGGGGGAGCAGGAATGAGCAGTTCTTC. It specifies CASSQVGGSRNEQFF.